This T cell receptor beta chain originates from a study of blood T cell repertoires in COVID-19. Study background: Sources were T cells, B-cell-depleted T cells, or PBMCs; the material itself was cDNA or gDNA.

The CDR3 covers 15 residues. Germline V CDR1 and CDR2: LGHNA, YSLEER. The ends were cut back, 0 bases at V and 4 bases at J, with 10 bases in the middle. Clones were sequenced by immunoSEQ multiplex PCR, and TCRdb holds only the in-frame ones, with some missing. Of 200,000 to 250,000 clones listed, 70% to 90% are singletons. Patients of the Seattle cohort, enrolled during active infection, were followed longitudinally. Source material: peripheral blood. The V call is TRBV4-3, the J call TRBJ1-3; D is possibly TRBD1 (5 bases). This receptor was taken from a woman in her twenties or thirties with COVID-19, enrolled during active disease. CDR3 nucleotide sequence: TGCGCCAGCAGCCAAGACGGGGGACCAGGAAACACCATATATTTT. It yields the protein CASSQDGGPGNTIYF.